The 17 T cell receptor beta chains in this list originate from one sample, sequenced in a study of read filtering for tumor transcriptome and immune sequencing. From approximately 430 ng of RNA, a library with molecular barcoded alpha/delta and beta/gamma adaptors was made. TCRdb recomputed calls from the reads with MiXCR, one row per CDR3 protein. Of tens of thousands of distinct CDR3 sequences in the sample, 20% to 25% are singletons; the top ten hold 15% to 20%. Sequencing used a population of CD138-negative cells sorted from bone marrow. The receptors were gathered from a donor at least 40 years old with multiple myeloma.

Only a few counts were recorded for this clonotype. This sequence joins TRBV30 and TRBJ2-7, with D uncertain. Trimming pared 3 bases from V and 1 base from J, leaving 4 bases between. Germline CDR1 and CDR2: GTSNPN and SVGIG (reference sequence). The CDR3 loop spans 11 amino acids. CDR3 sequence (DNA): TGTGCCTGGAGGGTATCCTACGAGCAGTACTTC. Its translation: CAWRVSYEQYF.

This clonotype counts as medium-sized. CDR3 loop: CASSEKDGHCYNEQFF. DNA for the CDR3: TGCGCCAGCAGTGAAAAAGACGGCCACTGCTACAATGAGCAGTTCTTC. The rearrangement uses TRBV10-1 and TRBJ2-1; D ambiguous. The CDR3 covers 16 residues. Trimming took 3 bases from V and 3 from J, leaving 15 bases between them. Germline CDR1 is WNHNN and CDR2 is SYGVQD (reference sequence).

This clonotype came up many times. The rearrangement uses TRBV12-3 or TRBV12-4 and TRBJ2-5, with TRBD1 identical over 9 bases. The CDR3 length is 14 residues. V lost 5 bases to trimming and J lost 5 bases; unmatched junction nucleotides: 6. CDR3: CASSPNRGQETQYF. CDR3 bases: TGTGCCAGCAGTCCCAACAGGGGGCAGGAGACCCAGTACTTC.

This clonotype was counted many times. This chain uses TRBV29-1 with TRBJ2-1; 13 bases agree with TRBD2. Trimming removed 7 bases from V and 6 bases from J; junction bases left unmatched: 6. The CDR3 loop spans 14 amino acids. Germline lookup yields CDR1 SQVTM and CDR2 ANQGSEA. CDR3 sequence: CSAWGLAGSNEQFF. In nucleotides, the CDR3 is TGCAGCGCCTGGGGACTAGCGGGGAGCAATGAGCAGTTCTTC.

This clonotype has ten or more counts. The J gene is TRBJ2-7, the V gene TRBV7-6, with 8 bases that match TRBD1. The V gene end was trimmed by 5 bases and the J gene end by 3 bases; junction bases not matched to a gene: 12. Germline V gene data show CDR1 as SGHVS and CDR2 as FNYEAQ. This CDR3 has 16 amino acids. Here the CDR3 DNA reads TGTGCCAGCAGCCCAACGACAGGGGACGGGGACTACGAGCAGTACTTC. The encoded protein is CASSPTTGDGDYEQYF.

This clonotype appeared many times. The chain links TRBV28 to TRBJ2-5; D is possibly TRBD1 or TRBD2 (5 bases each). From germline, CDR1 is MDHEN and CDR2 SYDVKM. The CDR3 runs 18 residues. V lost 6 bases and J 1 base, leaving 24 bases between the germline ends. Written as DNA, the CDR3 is TGTGCCAGCAGCATCTTCTTTGGGACGGAAAAACCCCAAGAGACCCAGTACTTC. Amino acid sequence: CASSIFFGTEKPQETQYF.

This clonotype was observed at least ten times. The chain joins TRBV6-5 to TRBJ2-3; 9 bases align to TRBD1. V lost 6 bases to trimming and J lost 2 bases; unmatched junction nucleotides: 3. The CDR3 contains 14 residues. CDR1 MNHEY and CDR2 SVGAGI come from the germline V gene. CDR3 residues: CASRQGAITDTQYF. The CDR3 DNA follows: TGTGCCAGCAGACAGGGGGCAATCACAGATACGCAGTATTTT.

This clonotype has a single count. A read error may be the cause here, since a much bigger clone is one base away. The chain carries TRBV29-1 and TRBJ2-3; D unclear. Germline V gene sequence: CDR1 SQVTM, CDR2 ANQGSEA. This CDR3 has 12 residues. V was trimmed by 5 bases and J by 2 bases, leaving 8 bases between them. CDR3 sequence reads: CSVNFITDTQYF. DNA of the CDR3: TGCAGCGTTAATTTTATCACAGATACGCAGTATTTT.

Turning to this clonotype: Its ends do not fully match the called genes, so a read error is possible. The CDR3 DNA follows: TGTGCCAGCAGTGGCCCGGGCTCGGGCAAAGGGTCTTATACTGACGCTTTCTTT. Amino acids: CASSGPGSGKGSYTDAFF. This chain uses TRBV12-3 or TRBV12-4 with TRBJ1-1, with D uncertain. The CDR3 length is 18 residues.

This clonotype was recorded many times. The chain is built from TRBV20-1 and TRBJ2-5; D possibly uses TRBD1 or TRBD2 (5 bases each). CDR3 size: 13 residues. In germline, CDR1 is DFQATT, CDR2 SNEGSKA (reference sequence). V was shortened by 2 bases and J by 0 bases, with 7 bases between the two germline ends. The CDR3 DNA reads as TGCAGTGCTAGACCGGGACACCAAGAGACCCAGTACTTC. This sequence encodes CSARPGHQETQYF.

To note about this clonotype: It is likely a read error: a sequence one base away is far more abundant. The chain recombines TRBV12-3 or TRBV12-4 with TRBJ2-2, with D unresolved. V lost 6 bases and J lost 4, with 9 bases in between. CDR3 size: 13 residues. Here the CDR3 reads CASSPQSTGELFF. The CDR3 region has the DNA TGTGCCAGCAGCCCACAGAGCACCGGGGAGCTGTTTTTT.

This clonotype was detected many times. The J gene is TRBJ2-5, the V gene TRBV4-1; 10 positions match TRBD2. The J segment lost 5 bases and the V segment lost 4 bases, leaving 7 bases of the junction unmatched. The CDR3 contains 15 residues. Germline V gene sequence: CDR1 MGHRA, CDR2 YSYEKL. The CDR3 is CASSLLLAGVETQYF. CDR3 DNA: TGCGCCAGCAGCCTTCTGCTAGCGGGAGTGGAGACCCAGTACTTC.

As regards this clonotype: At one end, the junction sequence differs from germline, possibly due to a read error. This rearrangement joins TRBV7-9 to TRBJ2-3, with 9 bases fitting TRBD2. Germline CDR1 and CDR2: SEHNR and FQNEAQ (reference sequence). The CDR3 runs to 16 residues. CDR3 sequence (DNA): TGTGTCAGCAGCACGGGACTAGCAGGGAACACAGATACGCAGTATTTT. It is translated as CVSSTGLAGNTDTQYF. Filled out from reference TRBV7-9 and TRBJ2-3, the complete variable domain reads DTGVSQNPRHKITKRGQNVTFRCDPISEHNRLYWYRQTLGQGPEFLTYFQNEAQLEKSRLLSDRFSAERPKGSFSTLEIQRTEQGDSAMYLCVSSTGLAGNTDTQYFGPGTRLTVL.

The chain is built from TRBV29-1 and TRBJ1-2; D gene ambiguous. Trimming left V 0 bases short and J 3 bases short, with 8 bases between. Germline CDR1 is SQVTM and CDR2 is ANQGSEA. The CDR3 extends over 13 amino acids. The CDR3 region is CSVEDDGYYGYTF. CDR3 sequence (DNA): TGCAGCGTTGAAGATGACGGGTACTATGGCTACACCTTC.

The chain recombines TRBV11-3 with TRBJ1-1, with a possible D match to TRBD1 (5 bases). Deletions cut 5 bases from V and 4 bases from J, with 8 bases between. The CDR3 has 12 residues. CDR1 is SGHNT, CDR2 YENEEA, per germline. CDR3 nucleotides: TGTGCCAGCAGCCCCAGGGCCACTGAAGCTTTCTTT. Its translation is CASSPRATEAFF.

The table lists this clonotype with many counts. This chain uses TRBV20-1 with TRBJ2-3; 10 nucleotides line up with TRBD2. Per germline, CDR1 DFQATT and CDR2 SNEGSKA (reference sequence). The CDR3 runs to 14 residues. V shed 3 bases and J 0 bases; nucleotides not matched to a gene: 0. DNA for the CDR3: TGCAGTGCTAGGACTAGCGGGAGCACAGATACGCAGTATTTT. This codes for CSARTSGSTDTQYF.

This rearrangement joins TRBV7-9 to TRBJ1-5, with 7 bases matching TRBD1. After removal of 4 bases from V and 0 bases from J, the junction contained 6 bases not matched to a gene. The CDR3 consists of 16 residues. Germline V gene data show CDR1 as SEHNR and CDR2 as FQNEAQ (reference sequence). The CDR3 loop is CASSSQGGYSNQPQHF. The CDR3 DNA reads TGTGCCAGCAGCTCCCAGGGGGGGTATAGCAATCAGCCCCAGCATTTT. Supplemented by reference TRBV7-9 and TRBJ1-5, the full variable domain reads DTGVSQNPRHKITKRGQNVTFRCDPISEHNRLYWYRQTLGQGPEFLTYFQNEAQLEKSRLLSDRFSAERPKGSFSTLEIQRTEQGDSAMYLCASSSQGGYSNQPQHFGDGTRLSIL.